The 20 T cell receptor beta chains listed next were all sequenced from one sample in a study of blood T cells in healthy people across ages. A sample-barcoded 5' primer and a J-beta primer mix were used in a second PCR of roughly 7 to 12 cycles. Via MiXCR, TCRdb re-called the 5' RACE reads, giving one row per CDR3 protein. The data hold hundreds of thousands of distinct CDR3 sequences, with approximately 50% observed a single time. Sequencing input: blood. All receptors come from a man aged 60 to 69 in good health.

This clonotype was seen more than once but under ten times. The chain uses TRBV10-3 and TRBJ2-7, with 7 bases matching TRBD2. There are 14 residues in the CDR3. CDR1 is ENHRY and CDR2 is SYGVKD in the germline V gene. The V segment lost 10 bases and the J segment 3 bases; nucleotides outside the gene matches: 12. The CDR3 reads CATAEAGGSYEQYF. CDR3 coding DNA: TGTGCCACCGCGGAAGCGGGCGGGAGCTACGAGCAGTACTTC.

This clonotype has a handful of counts. CDR3 sequence reads: CASSLDPSSYGYTF. In DNA form, the CDR3 reads TGTGCCAGCAGCTTAGACCCGTCCTCCTATGGCTACACCTTC. The chain has TRBV7-2 and TRBJ1-2; D is unresolved. Germline V CDR1 and CDR2: SGHTA, FQGNSA. V dropped 1 base and J dropped 4 bases, with 10 bases sitting between them. The CDR3 runs 14 residues.

V and J are TRBV14 and TRBJ2-1; unclear D gene. Germline V gene lookup returns CDR1 SGHDN and CDR2 FVKESK. V shed 0 bases and J shed 7 bases, with 7 bases lying between them. The CDR3 is made up of 13 amino acids. CDR3 loop: CASSQDNLNEQFF. The CDR3 DNA reads as TGTGCCAGCAGCCAAGATAACCTGAATGAGCAGTTCTTC.

This chain joins TRBV6-1 and TRBJ2-5; a weak D match, TRBD2 (5 bases). Trimming shortened V by 2 bases and J by 1 base, and 14 bases separated the two germline ends. Per germline, CDR1 MNHNS and CDR2 SASEGT. This CDR3 has 16 residues. CDR3 loop: CASSELRGPSQETQYF. DNA of the CDR3: TGTGCCAGCAGTGAATTGAGAGGGCCCTCCCAAGAGACCCAGTACTTC.

Only a few counts were recorded for this clonotype. The V and J genes are TRBV6-5 and TRBJ2-7; 7 nucleotides match TRBD1. The CDR3 extends over 12 amino acids. The germline V gene has CDR1 MNHEY and CDR2 SVGAGI. V dropped 6 bases and J dropped 5; count of bases not matched to a gene: 4. CDR3 coding DNA: TGTGCCAGCAGCACAGGGGCCCACGAGCAGTACTTC. Translating gives CASSTGAHEQYF.

This chain uses TRBV4-1 with TRBJ2-1; 9 bases are a match to TRBD2. The germline V gene has CDR1 MGHRA and CDR2 YSYEKL. The CDR3 length is 18 residues. The trim removed 0 bases at V and 4 bases at J, leaving 10 bases unmatched. CDR3 protein: CASSQDWKRGAPYNEQFF. CDR3 DNA: TGCGCCAGCAGCCAAGATTGGAAGCGGGGGGCCCCTTACAATGAGCAGTTCTTC.

V and J are TRBV6-5 and TRBJ2-3; 14 bases are shared with TRBD2. Germline V gene lookup returns CDR1 MNHEY and CDR2 SVGAGI. V shed 5 bases and J 6 bases; nucleotides not matched to a gene: 7. CDR3 length: 16 residues. CDR3: CASSQRTSGRKDTQYF. The CDR3 DNA sequence: TGTGCCAGCAGTCAGAGGACTAGCGGGAGGAAGGATACGCAGTATTTT.

V gene TRBV4-1 combines with J gene TRBJ1-4; no clear D. The CDR3 has 17 amino acids. The germline V gene encodes CDR1 MGHRA and CDR2 YSYEKL. Deletions cut 3 bases from V and 2 bases from J, with 16 bases between. This CDR3 reads CASSQSGVFGTNEKLFF. CDR3 sequence (DNA): TGCGCCAGCAGCCAGAGTGGAGTTTTCGGTACTAATGAAAAACTGTTTTTT.

The V and J genes are TRBV4-2 and TRBJ1-2, with D possibly being TRBD1 (5 bases). CDR1 LGHNA and CDR2 YNFKEQ come from the germline V gene. Trimming pared 6 bases from V and 5 bases from J, leaving 22 bases between. This CDR3 spans 16 amino acids. The chain's CDR3 is CASSRGETPGRYGYTF. As DNA, the CDR3 is TGTGCCAGCAGTCGGGGGGAGACTCCGGGGAGGTATGGCTACACCTTC.

This clonotype was found a few times. J is TRBJ1-2 and V is TRBV20-1; D ambiguous. This CDR3 is 13 amino acids long. Germline loops: CDR1 DFQATT, CDR2 SNEGSKA (reference sequence). V was cut by 4 bases and J by 8 bases, with 17 bases left in between. CDR3 region: CSATHLTVGGYTF. Written as DNA, the CDR3 is TGCAGTGCTACGCATCTCACGGTGGGGGGCTACACCTTC.

This sequence joins TRBV12-3 or TRBV12-4 and TRBJ1-2; D unresolved. Trimming shortened V by 8 bases and J by 2 bases, and 12 bases separated the two germline ends. The CDR3 covers 13 residues. In nucleotides, the CDR3 is TGTGCCAGCGGCAGGATGGGGAACTATGGCTACACCTTC. It specifies CASGRMGNYGYTF.

The V and J genes are TRBV11-2 and TRBJ1-4, with D maybe TRBD1 (5 bases). V was trimmed by 5 bases and J by 8 bases, leaving 18 bases between them. CDR1 SGHAT and CDR2 FQNNGV come from the germline V gene. CDR3 length: 15 residues. Written as DNA, the CDR3 is TGTGCCAGCAGCCATAACCCGGGGGGTGGGGAAAAACTGTTTTTT. Encoded protein: CASSHNPGGGEKLFF. Together with reference TRBV11-2 and TRBJ1-4, the CDR3 gives the full variable domain: EAGVAQSPRYKIIEKRQSVAFWCNPISGHATLYWYQQILGQGPKLLIQFQNNGVVDDSQLPKDRFSAERLKGVDSTLKIQPAKLEDSAVYLCASSHNPGGGEKLFFGSGTQLSVL.

The rearrangement joins TRBV3-1 to TRBJ1-1; no clear D gene. Per the germline V gene, CDR1 is LGHDT and CDR2 is YNNKEL (reference sequence). Trimming shortened V by 1 base and J by 0 bases, and 12 bases separated the two germline ends. The CDR3 consists of 16 residues. CDR3: CASSQVGSRLNTEAFF. The CDR3 DNA sequence: TGTGCCAGCAGCCAAGTTGGTAGTAGGCTGAACACTGAAGCTTTCTTT.

The chain combines TRBV2 with TRBJ1-5; TRBD1 agrees at 8 bases. The CDR3 extends over 15 amino acids. CDR1 is SNHLY and CDR2 is FYNNEI in the germline V gene. After removal of 3 bases from V and 2 bases from J, the junction contained 3 bases not matched to a gene. The CDR3 bases are TGTGCCAGCAGTGAGGCAGGGGGCGGCAATCAGCCCCAGCATTTT. It translates to CASSEAGGGNQPQHF. The variable domain in full, with the rest retrieved from reference TRBV2 and TRBJ1-5, is EPEVTQTPSHQVTQMGQEVILRCVPISNHLYFYWYRQILGQKVEFLVSFYNNEISEKSEIFDDQFSVERPDGSNFTLKIRSTKLEDSAMYFCASSEAGGGNQPQHFGDGTRLSIL.

This clonotype occurred once. The chain combines TRBV5-1 with TRBJ2-7; 7 bases are shared with TRBD1. This CDR3 is 16 amino acids long. V shed 4 bases, J shed 2 bases, and the junction held 12 bases outside the gene matches. Germline CDR1 is SGHRS and CDR2 is YFSETQ. This chain's CDR3 is CASSLSTGVGTYEQYF. CDR3 DNA: TGCGCCAGCAGCCTGAGTACAGGGGTGGGAACCTACGAGCAGTACTTC.

This chain links TRBV6-6 with TRBJ2-5; possibly TRBD1 for D (5 bases). The CDR3 sequence is 14 residues long. Trimming removed 2 bases at V and 1 base at J, with 8 bases between. CDR1 is MNHNY, CDR2 SVGAGI, per germline (reference sequence). CDR3 amino acids: CASSYATVQETQYF. CDR3 in DNA: TGTGCCAGCAGTTACGCGACAGTCCAAGAGACCCAGTACTTC.

This clonotype occurred once. This chain connects TRBV19 to TRBJ1-1; maybe TRBD1 (5 bases). From germline, CDR1 is LNHDA and CDR2 SQIVND (reference sequence). The CDR3 covers 15 residues. Trimming stripped 1 base from V and 4 bases from J, with 13 bases between. CDR3 region: CASSIGGGVGTEAFF. The DNA for the CDR3 is TGTGCCAGTAGTATAGGAGGAGGGGTCGGCACTGAAGCTTTCTTT.

The gene calls are TRBV29-1 and TRBJ1-2; 7 nucleotides match TRBD1. Germline-derived CDR1 and CDR2 are SQVTM and ANQGSEA. Losses at the gene ends were 0 bases for V and 8 bases for J; bases not matched to a gene: 15. The CDR3 totals 16 residues. The CDR3 coding sequence is TGCAGCGTTGAAGATAGACAAGGAGGGGGCGCAGACGGCTACACCTTC. Residues: CSVEDRQGGGADGYTF. The full variable domain, in which reference TRBV29-1 and TRBJ1-2 provide the parts outside the CDR3, is SAVISQKPSRDICQRGTSLTIQCQVDSQVTMMFWYRQQPGQSLTLIATANQGSEATYESGFVIDKFPISRPNLTFSTLTVSNMSPEDSSIYLCSVEDRQGGGADGYTFGSGTRLTVV.

The chain employs TRBV4-1 and TRBJ1-1; D not certain. V shed 0 bases and J shed 0 bases, with 14 bases lying between them. CDR1 is MGHRA and CDR2 is YSYEKL in the germline V gene. The CDR3 spans 17 residues. CDR3 sequence reads: CASSQDLGTALNTEAFF. The CDR3 nucleotides read TGCGCCAGCAGCCAAGATCTGGGAACAGCCTTGAACACTGAAGCTTTCTTT.

This clonotype has ten or more counts. The rearrangement links TRBV29-1 to TRBJ2-3; 9 bases agree with TRBD2. The CDR3 is 16 residues long. Germline V gene lookup returns CDR1 SQVTM and CDR2 ANQGSEA. J gave up 2 bases and V 0 bases, and 6 bases lay outside the gene matches. DNA of the CDR3: TGCAGCGTTGAAGATCCCCAGCGGGGGGCCACAGATACGCAGTATTTT. It yields the protein CSVEDPQRGATDTQYF.